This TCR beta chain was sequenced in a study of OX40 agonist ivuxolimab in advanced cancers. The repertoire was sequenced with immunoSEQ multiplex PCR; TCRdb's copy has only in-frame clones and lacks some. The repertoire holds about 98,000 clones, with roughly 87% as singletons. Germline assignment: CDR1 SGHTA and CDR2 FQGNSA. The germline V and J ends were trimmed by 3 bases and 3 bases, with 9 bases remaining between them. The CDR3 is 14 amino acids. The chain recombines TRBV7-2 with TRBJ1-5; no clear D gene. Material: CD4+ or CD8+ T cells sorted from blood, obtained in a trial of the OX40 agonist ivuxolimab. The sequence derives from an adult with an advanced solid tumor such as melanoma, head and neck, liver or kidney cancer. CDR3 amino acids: CASSLGGFNQPQHF. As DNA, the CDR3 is TGTGCCAGCAGCTTGGGCGGATTCAATCAGCCCCAGCATTTT. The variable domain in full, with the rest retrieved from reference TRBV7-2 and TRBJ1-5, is GAGVSQSPSNKVTEKGKDVELRCDPISGHTALYWYRQSLGQGLEFLIYFQGNSAPDKSGLPSDRFSAERTGGSVSTLTIQRTQQEDSAVYLCASSLGGFNQPQHFGDGTRLSIL.